This T cell receptor beta chain was sequenced in a study of technical replicates of blood from a handful of donors (TCRdb year 2017). V trim: 5 bases; J trim: 3 bases; unmatched bases: 6. CDR1 LNHDA and CDR2 SQIVND were looked up in the germline V gene (reference sequence). The CDR3 runs 14 amino acids, cysteine and phenylalanine included. The kept DNA is CDR3 alone, 42 bases in frame from the first base. Worth noting for this clone: The target of this receptor is not known. Qualities for individual bases were not recorded, and no much larger clone is one base off.

Libraries were constructed by the immunoSEQ multiplex PCR assay. Held by TCRdb, this immuneACCESS table contains in-frame sequences only and omits some clones. Under half of the omission traces to an unresolved V gene where checked; the cause of the rest is unknown. Recorded for this sample are approximately 70,000 clones; roughly 93% of them occurred a single time. In total, the top ten clones hold about 0.4% of the sample. The sample taken for sequencing was T cells isolated from PBMCs. The V and J genes are TRBV19 and TRBJ2-7; the central 8 bases match TRBD2. This receptor was taken from a human donor in good health. The base sequence is TGTGCCAGTAGTCAAACTAGCGGTCTCTACGAGCAGTACTTC. Protein translation: CASSQTSGLYEQYF.